This T cell receptor beta chain was profiled in a study of blood T cell repertoires in COVID-19. Assay used: immunoSEQ multiplex PCR; TCRdb lists only in-frame clones, some missing. In the table there are roughly 190,000 clones, around nine tenths of which are singletons. V shed 5 bases and J shed 3 bases, with 14 bases lying between them. The CDR3 sequence is 14 residues long. Germline V gives CDR1 SGHNT, CDR2 YENEEA. Sequenced input: peripheral blood. The receptor was derived from a man aged 35-49 years with active or convalescent COVID-19. The chain recombines TRBV11-3 with TRBJ2-7; unclear D gene. The CDR3: CASSPGGSFYEQYF. The CDR3 DNA sequence: TGTGCCAGCAGCCCCGGCGGCAGTTTCTACGAGCAGTACTTC.